Listed below are T cell receptor beta chains from one sample, sequenced in a study of technical replicates of blood from a few donors. Only in-frame clones appear in the TCRdb table, and some are missing; sequencing was by immunoSEQ multiplex PCR. The sample includes 75,000 to 95,000 clones, about 95% seen only once; the top ten take 0.2% to 0.3%. Material for sequencing was T cells isolated from PBMCs. These receptors were obtained from a human donor in good health. Each CDR3 is given with its conserved first and last residue. The D gene is left open where the match is weak. Clone size appears in some rows only: once, few, many, or a class for an expanded clone.

clone size,V gene,D gene,J gene,CDR3 length,CDR3 protein,CDR3 DNA
NA,TRBV19,NA,TRBJ2-3,15,CATNGRTTSTDTQYF,TGTGCCACCAATGGAAGGACTACCAGCACAGATACGCAGTATTTT
NA,TRBV10-3,TRBD2,TRBJ2-1,15,CAISGGLAGYNEQFF,TGTGCCATCAGTGGGGGACTAGCGGGATACAATGAGCAGTTCTTC
NA,TRBV27,TRBD2,TRBJ2-7,16,CASSPLAGASSYEQYF,TGTGCCAGCAGTCCCTTAGCGGGCGCAAGCTCCTACGAGCAGTACTTC
NA,TRBV7-9,TRBD1,TRBJ1-1,13,CASKDRMNTEAFF,TGTGCCAGCAAGGACAGGATGAACACTGAAGCTTTCTTT
NA,TRBV5-1,NA,TRBJ2-7,12,CASSLGVGEQYF,TGCGCCAGCAGCTTGGGAGTCGGCGAGCAGTACTTC
once,TRBV5-1,TRBD2,TRBJ2-1,16,CASSLAGGSWEDEQFF,TGCGCCAGCAGCTTGGCCGGCGGGAGCTGGGAGGATGAGCAGTTCTTC
NA,TRBV25-1,NA,TRBJ1-1,14,CASSELGVDTEAFF,TGTGCCAGCAGTGAATTAGGGGTAGACACTGAAGCTTTCTTT
NA,TRBV28,NA,TRBJ1-3,13,CASSTGAGNTIYF,TGTGCCAGCAGTACCGGGGCTGGAAACACCATATATTTT
NA,TRBV11-3,NA,TRBJ1-1,9,CAAGGEAFF,TGTGCCGCGGGGGGGGAAGCTTTCTTT
NA,TRBV6-1,TRBD1,TRBJ1-1,15,CASSANRGPNTEAFF,TGTGCCAGCAGTGCTAACAGGGGGCCGAACACTGAAGCTTTCTTT
NA,TRBV7-2,NA,TRBJ1-1,13,CASSISRNTEAFF,TGTGCCAGCAGCATCTCTAGGAACACTGAAGCTTTCTTT
NA,TRBV19,TRBD2,TRBJ2-7,16,CASSLDASGPPYEQYF,TGTGCCAGTAGTTTGGACGCTAGCGGGCCCCCCTACGAGCAGTACTTC
few,TRBV6-1,TRBD1,TRBJ1-6,14,CASGGQVDNSPLHF,TGTGCCAGCGGGGGACAGGTCGATAATTCACCCCTCCACTTT
NA,TRBV7-9,TRBD1,TRBJ1-1,15,CASSLETGGPAEAFF,TGTGCCAGCAGCTTAGAGACAGGGGGCCCTGCTGAAGCTTTCTTT
NA,TRBV7-6,NA,TRBJ2-7,17,CASSLDPRQQDPYEQYF,TGTGCCAGCAGCTTAGATCCTCGACAGCAAGATCCCTACGAGCAGTACTTC
NA,TRBV2,TRBD1,TRBJ2-1,15,CASKLDRGGYNEQFF,TGTGCCAGCAAATTGGACAGGGGTGGCTACAATGAGCAGTTCTTC
NA,TRBV11-2,TRBD1,TRBJ2-7,15,CASSPGGQGTYEQYF,TGTGCCAGCAGCCCCGGGGGACAGGGGACTTACGAGCAGTACTTC
NA,TRBV5-8,TRBD2,TRBJ2-7,16,CASSILAGGLTYEQYF,TGTGCCAGCAGTATACTAGCGGGAGGCTTAACCTACGAGCAGTACTTC
once,TRBV13,TRBD2,TRBJ2-2,15,CASSLKLAGTGELFF,TGTGCCAGCAGCTTAAAACTAGCGGGAACCGGGGAGCTGTTTTTT
NA,TRBV30,NA,TRBJ1-5,14,CAWSSGGGDQPQHF,TGTGCCTGGAGTTCCGGGGGAGGGGATCAGCCCCAGCATTTT
NA,TRBV25-1,TRBD2,TRBJ2-5,18,CASSPPLGTSGVQETQYF,TGTGCCAGCAGTCCACCTCTAGGGACTAGCGGGGTACAAGAGACCCAGTACTTC
NA,TRBV27,TRBD1,TRBJ1-2,15,CASSLRRDSPYGYTF,TGTGCCAGCAGTCTGCGCCGGGACAGCCCTTATGGCTACACCTTC
NA,TRBV15,NA,TRBJ2-5,12,CATSSGYETQYF,TGTGCCACGAGCTCGGGTTACGAGACCCAGTACTTC
NA,TRBV7-2,NA,TRBJ1-5,16,CASSLRGSPTNQPQHF,TGTGCCAGCAGCTTACGGGGGAGTCCAACAAATCAGCCCCAGCATTTT
NA,TRBV7-8,NA,TRBJ1-2,15,CASSLAPGDLQGYTF,TGTGCCAGCAGCTTAGCGCCAGGGGACCTTCAAGGCTACACCTTC
once,TRBV15,TRBD2,TRBJ2-1,23,CATSRDSPFAGTSGSYDYNEQFF,TGTGCCACCAGCAGAGATTCTCCTTTTGCCGGGACTAGCGGGAGTTATGACTACAATGAGCAGTTCTTC
once,TRBV9,NA,TRBJ2-1,17,CASSGITGSRSYNEQFF,TGTGCCAGCAGCGGAATTACGGGTTCTAGGTCCTACAATGAGCAGTTCTTC